A single sample gave rise to the 17 T cell receptor beta chains below, sequenced in a study of T and B cells in COVID-19 patients. TRB rearrangements were amplified by multiplex PCR with BIOMED2 TRB-A/B primers. TCRdb called the multiplex PCR reads again in MiXCR, with one record for every CDR3 protein. The data show 8,300 or so distinct CDR3 sequences, 26% seen once. From blood, about 250-500 ng of genomic DNA served as TRB template. Sequencing was performed on blood. The source of these receptors is a human donor with active COVID-19.

Remarks on this clonotype: This is likely a read error, given that the CDR3 carries no conserved phenylalanine or tryptophan at its end. The chain joins TRBV7-2 to TRBJ2-1; TRBD1 matches 8 bases. V lost 1 base to trimming and J lost 2 bases; unmatched junction nucleotides: 4. Looked up from germline, CDR1 is SGHTA and CDR2 is FQGNSA. The CDR3 runs to 16 residues. The CDR3 is CASSLDPDRAYNEQFL. The CDR3 DNA is TGTGCCAGCAGCTTAGATCCGGACAGGGCCTACAATGAGCAGTTCCTC.

In its sample, this clonotype ranks as medium-sized (0.01 to 0.1%). The chain carries TRBV6-5 and TRBJ2-1, with 8 nucleotides matching TRBD2. The V gene end was trimmed by 2 bases and the J gene end by 8 bases; junction bases not matched to a gene: 8. Germline loops: CDR1 MNHEY, CDR2 SVGAGI. CDR3 length: 15 residues. CDR3 in amino acids: CASSYMSGSIDEQFF. The DNA for the CDR3 is TGTGCCAGCAGTTACATGAGCGGGAGTATCGATGAGCAGTTCTTC.

This clonotype was counted between two and nine times. V gene TRBV20-1 combines with J gene TRBJ2-7; TRBD1 matches at 8 bases. CDR1 is DFQATT, CDR2 SNEGSKA, per germline (reference sequence). Losses at the gene ends were 0 bases for V and 3 bases for J; bases not matched to a gene: 4. The CDR3 consists of 14 residues. The CDR3, as DNA: TGCAGTGCTAGAGATCTAACAGGGGGCTACGAGCAGTACTTC. Translating it yields CSARDLTGGYEQYF.

This clonotype is labeled medium-sized. The V and J genes are TRBV27 and TRBJ2-7; D unclear. Germline V lookup: CDR1 MNHEY, CDR2 SMNVEV (reference sequence). The CDR3 totals 15 residues. Trimming took off 0 bases at V and 1 base at J, with 10 bases between the two ends. CDR3 nucleotide sequence: TGTGCCAGCAGTTTATCGCAGACCCTATCCTACGAGCAGTACTTC. Translated, it gives CASSLSQTLSYEQYF.

This clonotype was observed a few times. V gene TRBV6-1 combines with J gene TRBJ2-2, with D tentatively TRBD1 or TRBD2 (5 bases each). Trimming removed 6 bases from V and 8 bases from J, with 25 bases in between. The CDR3 totals 17 residues. In germline, CDR1 is MNHNS, CDR2 SASEGT. CDR3 in DNA: TGTGCCAGCAGCCCTAGACCGAGGTCCAACTGGGGGGGGGAGCTGTTTTTT. Translation gives CASSPRPRSNWGGELFF.

This clonotype has a handful of counts. This chain joins TRBV27 and TRBJ1-5, with 7 bases that match TRBD1. Germline values: CDR1 MNHEY, CDR2 SMNVEV (reference sequence). The V segment lost 5 bases and the J segment 5 bases; nucleotides outside the gene matches: 6. This CDR3 has 14 residues. The CDR3 region is CASSQTGRHQPQHF. DNA for the CDR3: TGTGCCAGCAGTCAGACAGGGAGACATCAGCCCCAGCATTTT.

This clonotype is judged medium-sized. The gene calls are TRBV27 and TRBJ2-7, with D possibly being TRBD1 (8 bases). Trimming removed 0 bases at V and 6 bases at J, with 15 bases between. CDR1 is MNHEY, CDR2 SMNVEV, per germline (reference sequence). The CDR3 consists of 15 residues. Here the CDR3 reads CASSLSRQGRAEQYF. The CDR3, as DNA: TGTGCCAGCAGTTTATCCCGACAGGGGAGGGCCGAGCAGTACTTC.

V and J are TRBV5-1 and TRBJ2-7; D remains unclear. The V and J ends lost 5 bases and 0 bases respectively, with 15 bases between them. This CDR3 is built from 15 residues. Per germline, CDR1 SGHRS and CDR2 YFSETQ. CDR3 sequence: CASRKDRDISYEQYF. The CDR3 coding sequence is TGCGCCAGCAGAAAAGACCGAGACATCTCCTACGAGCAGTACTTC.

By share, this clonotype ranks as medium-sized (0.01 to 0.1%). The rearrangement uses TRBV29-1 and TRBJ2-7; unclear D gene. This CDR3 is 11 amino acids long. Trimming pared 3 bases from V and 3 bases from J, leaving 6 bases between. The germline V gene has CDR1 SQVTM and CDR2 ANQGSEA. This CDR3 reads CSVEGNYEQYF. For the CDR3, the DNA is TGCAGCGTTGAGGGGAACTACGAGCAGTACTTC.

This clonotype appeared many times. The V and J genes are TRBV6-5 and TRBJ1-5; 7 bases align to TRBD1. CDR3 length: 14 amino acids. Germline CDR1 MNHEY, CDR2 SVGAGI. With 0 bases clipped from V and 5 bases from J, the junction kept 1 base outside the gene matches. The CDR3 region has the DNA TGTGCCAGCAGTTACTCCACAGGGGATCAGCCCCAGCATTTT. Protein: CASSYSTGDQPQHF.

The V and J genes are TRBV5-6 and TRBJ1-6; D is unclear. V lost 1 base and J lost 9, with 14 bases in between. Per the germline V gene, CDR1 is SGHDT and CDR2 is YYEEEE. The CDR3 extends over 15 amino acids. This chain's CDR3 is CASSLNRLGGSPLHF. The CDR3 coding sequence is TGTGCCAGCAGCTTGAATCGTCTCGGCGGTTCACCCCTCCACTTT. The entire variable domain, with the rest obtained from reference TRBV5-6 and TRBJ1-6, is as follows: DAGVTQSPTHLIKTRGQQVTLRCSPKSGHDTVSWYQQALGQGPQFIFQYYEEEERQRGNFPDRFSGHQFPNYSSELNVNALLLGDSALYLCASSLNRLGGSPLHFGNGTRLTVT.

This clonotype is labeled as medium-sized. This sequence joins TRBV19 and TRBJ2-3, with a possible D match to TRBD2 (6 bases). CDR1 and CDR2 from the germline V gene are LNHDA and SQIVND (reference sequence). Trimming took off 8 bases at V and 2 bases at J, with 11 bases between the two ends. The CDR3 is 13 amino acids. The CDR3 DNA sequence: TGTGCCAGTCGACCGGGGGTCACAGATACGCAGTATTTT. Residues: CASRPGVTDTQYF.

V is TRBV7-6 and J is TRBJ1-1; D might be TRBD1 (5 bases). CDR3 length: 14 residues. Germline CDR1 and CDR2: SGHVS and FNYEAQ. Trimming took off 7 bases at V and 2 bases at J, with 14 bases between the two ends. The CDR3 region has the DNA TGTGCCAGCACCCTCGGGGGTCTCAACACTGAAGCTTTCTTT. It translates to CASTLGGLNTEAFF.

In its sample, this clonotype is medium-sized. The chain is built from TRBV12-3 or TRBV12-4 and TRBJ2-1; tentatively, D is TRBD2 (5 bases). The CDR3 contains 10 residues. Trimming left V 6 bases short and J 12 bases short, with 9 bases between. CDR3 DNA sequence: TGTGCCAGCAGCCTGGAGGTGCAGTTCTTC. Encoded protein: CASSLEVQFF.

The chain links TRBV10-1 to TRBJ2-1; a possible D gene is TRBD2 (5 bases). Germline CDR1 reads WNHNN; CDR2 reads SYGVQD (reference sequence). This CDR3 is built from 13 residues. V dropped 1 base and J dropped 10 bases, with 11 bases sitting between them. CDR3 in amino acids: CASSEFTGNEQFF. CDR3 sequence (DNA): TGCGCCAGCAGTGAGTTCACGGGAAACGAGCAGTTCTTC.

This clonotype qualifies as medium-sized (0.01 to 0.1%). J is TRBJ2-3 and V is TRBV6-2 or TRBV6-3; TRBD2 is a possible D gene (5 bases). Trimming removed 6 bases from V and 2 bases from J, with 12 bases in between. This CDR3 spans 14 amino acids. Germline values: CDR1 MNHEY, CDR2 SVGEGT. As DNA, the CDR3 is TGTGCCAGCAGGAGCGGACCATCCACAGATACGCAGTATTTT. Translated, it gives CASRSGPSTDTQYF.

This clonotype has more than one count but fewer than ten. V is TRBV5-4 and J is TRBJ2-7, with TRBD2 matching 8 bases. V shed 0 bases and J 6 bases; nucleotides not matched to a gene: 11. This CDR3 comprises 16 residues. The germline CDR1 and CDR2 sequences are SGHNT and YYREEE (reference sequence). For the CDR3, the DNA is TGTGCCAGCAGCTTGGTTTCGGGACTAGGTGTTTTCGAGCAGTACTTC. Protein: CASSLVSGLGVFEQYF. The full variable domain, its missing parts supplied by reference TRBV5-4 and TRBJ2-7, is ETGVTQSPTHLIKTRGQQVTLRCSSQSGHNTVSWYQQALGQGPQFIFQYYREEENGRGNFPPRFSGLQFPNYSSELNVNALELDDSALYLCASSLVSGLGVFEQYFGPGTRLTVT.